The source of this T cell receptor beta chain is a study of human T cells and chemical hapten exposure. Study at large: Patch testing was performed with 0.01% DPC on the upper back, with reading at 6 days. Patients, chiefly female, had alopecia areata, totalis or universalis. Whole-study findings and limits: Expanded TCRs showed more large CDR3 clusters than pre-sensitization or healthy control sets.

TCRdb ran MiXCR on the RACE reads and lists one entry per CDR3 protein. The profile shows about 74,000 distinct CDR3 sequences, around 30% of them singletons. Time point in this sample: patch test 1, 2 weeks after DPC sensitization. Described treatment: therapeutic diphenylcyclopropenone sensitization with weekly scalp DPC. Those who donated were patients with alopecia, 18 to 70 years of age, and suitable for DPC. For this clonotype: Its antigen is still unknown.

The germline V gene encodes CDR1 MDHEN and CDR2 SYDVKM. This CDR3 has 14 residues. V was cut by 7 bases and J by 9 bases, with 16 bases left in between. The V gene is TRBV28, the J gene TRBJ1-6; D possibly corresponds to TRBD1 (6 bases). This sample comprised whole blood, obtained in connection with sensitization to the hapten diphenylcyclopropenone (DPC). This clonotype was obtained from a man aged 35 to 55 with alopecia areata. Some clones in this sample may be carry-over from other donors' samples. CDR3 sequence reads: CASIWGAAGSPLHF. In DNA form, the CDR3 reads TGTGCCAGCATTTGGGGGGCCGCAGGTTCACCCCTCCACTTT.